Presented here are 19 T cell receptor beta chains from one specimen sequenced in a study of blood T cell repertoires in COVID-19. The assay was immunoSEQ multiplex PCR, and TCRdb's table has in-frame clones only and misses some. The sample shows approximately 72,000 clones, 65% to 90% of them seen only once. Sequencing was carried out using peripheral blood. These receptors were obtained from a man aged 50 to 60 with acute or convalescent COVID-19.

The chain employs TRBV2 and TRBJ1-5, with TRBD1 matching 11 bases. V gave up 6 bases and J gave up 1 base; unmatched junction bases: 2. Germline V lookup: CDR1 SNHLY, CDR2 FYNNEI. CDR3 length equals 15 residues. The CDR3 DNA follows: TGTGCCAGCAGAGGACAGGGGGCGAGCAATCAGCCCCAGCATTTT. Amino acids: CASRGQGASNQPQHF.

J is TRBJ1-1 and V is TRBV4-2; 11 nucleotides align to TRBD1. CDR1 is LGHNA, CDR2 YNFKEQ, per germline. The CDR3 loop spans 15 amino acids. V lost 2 bases, J lost 5 bases, and 4 bases stayed unmatched. Here the CDR3 reads CASSQFGDRGTEAFF. CDR3 DNA sequence: TGTGCCAGCAGCCAATTTGGGGACAGGGGGACTGAAGCTTTCTTT.

CDR3 sequence (DNA): TGCGCCAGCAGCTTCGGGGGGCGGAACACCGGGGAGCTGTTTTTT. Amino acids: CASSFGGRNTGELFF. V is TRBV5-1 and J is TRBJ2-2; D possibly corresponds to TRBD2 (7 bases). V was pared by 2 bases and J by 1 base, with 9 bases between. The V gene's germline CDR1 is SGHRS and CDR2 YFSETQ. The CDR3 is 15 residues long.

The chain recombines TRBV29-1 with TRBJ1-2, with 7 bases matching TRBD1. CDR1 and CDR2 (germline): SQVTM, ANQGSEA. This CDR3 is 14 amino acids long. The V gene end was trimmed by 3 bases and the J gene end by 6 bases; junction bases not matched to a gene: 10. For the CDR3, the DNA is TGCAGCGTTGACGGGACAGCGTCTTCAAATGGCTACACCTTC. It translates to CSVDGTASSNGYTF.

The chain has TRBV18 and TRBJ1-4, with 8 bases lining up with TRBD1. Germline assignment: CDR1 KGHSH and CDR2 LQKENI. The ends lost 3 bases at V and 8 bases at J; junction bases unmatched: 5. This CDR3 contains 14 residues. CDR3 region: CASSPAGGGEKLFF. The CDR3 DNA is TGTGCCAGCTCACCCGCAGGGGGCGGCGAAAAACTGTTTTTT.

CDR3 bases: TGTGCCAGCAGACACAGGTTTGGGAACACTGAAGCTTTCTTT. Translation gives CASRHRFGNTEAFF. The V gene is TRBV6-5, the J gene TRBJ1-1; tentative D call: TRBD1 (5 bases). The germline CDR1 and CDR2 sequences are MNHEY and SVGAGI. CDR3 length: 14 amino acids. Trimming cost V 6 bases and J 1 base, with 12 bases left between them.

The chain combines TRBV4-1 with TRBJ2-7; 12 positions match TRBD2. The CDR3 covers 16 residues. V shed 2 bases and J 2 bases; nucleotides not matched to a gene: 4. Germline CDR1 reads MGHRA; CDR2 reads YSYEKL. The CDR3 bases are TGCGCCAGCAGCCAACAACTAGCGGGGGGCGCCTACGAGCAGTACGTC. This sequence encodes CASSQQLAGGAYEQYV.

The chain combines TRBV3-1 (or the pseudogene TRBV3-2) with TRBJ2-5; 14 positions match TRBD2. This CDR3 has 18 residues. Germline V CDR1 and CDR2: LGHDT, YNNKEL (reference sequence). J lost 4 bases, V lost 0 bases, and 7 bases had no gene match. This CDR3 is CASSQEGGLAGAAETQYF. The CDR3 bases are TGTGCCAGCAGCCAAGAAGGGGGACTAGCGGGAGCCGCAGAGACCCAGTACTTC.

This clone came up a few times. The V gene is TRBV29-1, the J gene TRBJ1-4, with D possibly matching TRBD1 (6 bases). Trimming pared 7 bases from V and 3 bases from J, leaving 9 bases between. The CDR3 is 12 residues long. Looked up from germline, CDR1 is SQVTM and CDR2 is ANQGSEA. This CDR3 reads CSAGTPNEKLFF. CDR3 in DNA: TGCAGCGCCGGGACACCTAATGAAAAACTGTTTTTT.

V and J are TRBV5-1 and TRBJ2-2; 7 bases map to TRBD2. Germline CDR1 is SGHRS and CDR2 is YFSETQ. V was clipped by 6 bases and J by 1 base; unmatched bases: 9. The CDR3 loop spans 16 amino acids. This chain's CDR3 is CASTPREGLNTGELFF. In nucleotides, the CDR3 is TGCGCCAGCACCCCCAGGGAGGGGTTGAACACCGGGGAGCTGTTTTTT.

The chain's CDR3 is CASSVGQMETQYF. CDR3 nucleotide sequence: TGTGCCAGCTCGGTGGGACAGATGGAGACCCAGTACTTC. This chain links TRBV18 with TRBJ2-5; TRBD1 matches at 7 bases. The V segment lost 6 bases and the J segment 5 bases; nucleotides outside the gene matches: 6. The CDR3 loop spans 13 amino acids. CDR1 is KGHSH, CDR2 LQKENI, per germline.

This clone has just one count. The rearrangement links TRBV6-5 to TRBJ2-3, with no clear D. The V end was cut by 6 bases, the J end by 0 bases, with 4 bases between. There are 12 residues in the CDR3. Germline lookup yields CDR1 MNHEY and CDR2 SVGAGI. CDR3 coding DNA: TGTGCCAGCAGGGCAAGCACAGATACGCAGTATTTT. Residues: CASRASTDTQYF.

V gene TRBV28 combines with J gene TRBJ2-3, with D possibly being TRBD2 (7 bases). The CDR3 contains 16 residues. Germline assignment: CDR1 MDHEN and CDR2 SYDVKM. V lost 4 bases and J 6 bases, leaving 20 bases between the germline ends. The CDR3 coding sequence is TGTGCCAGCAGTTCGGCGGGGGCCTATTCGGGGGATACGCAGTATTTT. Protein sequence: CASSSAGAYSGDTQYF.

The chain couples TRBV27 to TRBJ2-7, with D possibly being TRBD1 (5 bases). V was shortened by 0 bases and J by 3 bases, with 9 bases between the two germline ends. The germline V gene encodes CDR1 MNHEY and CDR2 SMNVEV (reference sequence). The CDR3 runs 14 residues. The chain's CDR3 is CASSLSLDNYEQYF. CDR3 nucleotide sequence: TGTGCCAGCAGTTTATCGCTGGACAACTACGAGCAGTACTTC.

This chain connects TRBV7-9 to TRBJ1-2, with 8 bases fitting TRBD1. V was clipped by 5 bases and J by 8 bases; unmatched bases: 4. This CDR3 is 12 amino acids long. Germline values: CDR1 SEHNR, CDR2 FQNEAQ (reference sequence). For the CDR3, the DNA is TGTGCCAGCAGCCCCTCAGGGGGCGGCTACACCTTC. It encodes CASSPSGGGYTF.

This clone was recorded once. The J gene is TRBJ1-2, the V gene TRBV9; TRBD1 matches 7 bases. V shed 0 bases, J shed 8 bases, and the junction held 4 bases outside the gene matches. CDR3 size: 13 residues. In germline, CDR1 is SGDLS, CDR2 YYNGEE. The CDR3 DNA follows: TGTGCCAGCAGCGTAGCCAGGGGGACCGGCTACACCTTC. It is translated as CASSVARGTGYTF.

This clone was picked up one time. The gene calls are TRBV29-1 and TRBJ2-2, with TRBD1 matching over 8 bases. V lost 6 bases to trimming and J lost 4 bases; unmatched junction nucleotides: 7. The CDR3 spans 14 residues. Germline V CDR1 and CDR2: SQVTM, ANQGSEA. CDR3 in DNA: TGCAGCGTCCGTCGGACAGGGTCCACCGGGGAGCTGTTTTTT. Residues: CSVRRTGSTGELFF.

This clone was seen only once. This sequence joins TRBV10-2 and TRBJ2-5; 8 bases agree with TRBD1. This CDR3 region has 16 residues. Germline V gene data show CDR1 as WSHSY and CDR2 as SAAADI. V trimming: 6 bases; J trimming: 1 base; junction bases outside the gene matches: 10. As DNA, the CDR3 is TGCGCCAGCAGCGACCCCTCAACAGGGGGCCAAGAGACCCAGTACTTC. Its translation is CASSDPSTGGQETQYF.

This clone was found once. The chain carries TRBV23-1 and TRBJ2-6; 9 bases agree with TRBD1. TRBV23-1 falls under the ORF class, with uncertain function. The J segment lost 0 bases and the V segment lost 0 bases, leaving 6 bases of the junction unmatched. This CDR3 spans 19 amino acids. CDR3 coding DNA: TGCGCCAGCAGTCAATCCCCGGGACAGGGTGACTCTGGGGCCAACGTCCTGACTTTC. It encodes CASSQSPGQGDSGANVLTF.